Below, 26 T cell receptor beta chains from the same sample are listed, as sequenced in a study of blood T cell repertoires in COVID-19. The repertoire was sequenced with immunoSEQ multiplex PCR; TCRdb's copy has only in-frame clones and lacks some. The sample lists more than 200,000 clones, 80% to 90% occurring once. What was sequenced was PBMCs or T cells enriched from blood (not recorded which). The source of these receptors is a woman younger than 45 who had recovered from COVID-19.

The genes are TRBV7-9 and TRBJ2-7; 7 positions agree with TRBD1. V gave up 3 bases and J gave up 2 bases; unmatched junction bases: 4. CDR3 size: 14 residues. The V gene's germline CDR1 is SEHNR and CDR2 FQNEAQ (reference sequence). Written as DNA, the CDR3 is TGTGCCAGCAGCTTGACAGGGAAACCCTACGAGCAGTACTTC. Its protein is CASSLTGKPYEQYF. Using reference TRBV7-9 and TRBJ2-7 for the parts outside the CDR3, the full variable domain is DTGVSQNPRHKITKRGQNVTFRCDPISEHNRLYWYRQTLGQGPEFLTYFQNEAQLEKSRLLSDRFSAERPKGSFSTLEIQRTEQGDSAMYLCASSLTGKPYEQYFGPGTRLTVT.

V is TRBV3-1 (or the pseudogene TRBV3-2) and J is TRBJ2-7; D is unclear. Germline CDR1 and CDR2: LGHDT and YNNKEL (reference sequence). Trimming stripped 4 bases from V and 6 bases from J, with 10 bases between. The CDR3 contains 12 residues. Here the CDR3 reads CASSLTYGEQYF. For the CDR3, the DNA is TGTGCCAGCAGCCTCACCTATGGCGAGCAGTACTTC.

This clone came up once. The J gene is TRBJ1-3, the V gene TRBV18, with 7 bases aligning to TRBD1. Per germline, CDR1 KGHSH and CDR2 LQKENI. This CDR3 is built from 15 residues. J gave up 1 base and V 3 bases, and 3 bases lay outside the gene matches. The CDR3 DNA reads TGTGCCAGCTCACCCGACAGGGCTTCTGGAAACACCATATATTTT. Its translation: CASSPDRASGNTIYF.

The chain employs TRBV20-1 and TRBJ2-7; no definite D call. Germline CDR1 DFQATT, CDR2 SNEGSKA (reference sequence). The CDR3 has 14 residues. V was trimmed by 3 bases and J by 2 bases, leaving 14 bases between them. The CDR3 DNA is TGCAGTGCTAGTCCCCAGGTGATGGCCTACGAGCAGTACTTC. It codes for CSASPQVMAYEQYF.

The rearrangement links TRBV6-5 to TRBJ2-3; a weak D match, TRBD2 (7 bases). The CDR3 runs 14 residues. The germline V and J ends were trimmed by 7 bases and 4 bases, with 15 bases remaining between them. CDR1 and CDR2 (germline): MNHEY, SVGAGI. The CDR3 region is CASKVGGGADTQYF. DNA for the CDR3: TGTGCCAGCAAAGTGGGAGGGGGGGCAGATACGCAGTATTTT.

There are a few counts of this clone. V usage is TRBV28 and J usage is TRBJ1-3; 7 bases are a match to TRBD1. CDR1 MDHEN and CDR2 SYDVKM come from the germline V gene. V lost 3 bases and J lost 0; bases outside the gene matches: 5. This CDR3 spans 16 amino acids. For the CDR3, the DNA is TGTGCCAGCAGTTTGGAACAGGGGTACTCTGGAAACACCATATATTTT. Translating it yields CASSLEQGYSGNTIYF.

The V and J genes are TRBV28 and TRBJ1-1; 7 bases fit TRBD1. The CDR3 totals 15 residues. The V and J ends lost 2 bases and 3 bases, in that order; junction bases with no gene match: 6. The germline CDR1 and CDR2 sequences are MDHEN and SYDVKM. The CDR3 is CASSLLRDRHTEAFF. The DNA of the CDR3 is TGTGCCAGCAGTTTACTCCGGGACAGACACACTGAAGCTTTCTTT.

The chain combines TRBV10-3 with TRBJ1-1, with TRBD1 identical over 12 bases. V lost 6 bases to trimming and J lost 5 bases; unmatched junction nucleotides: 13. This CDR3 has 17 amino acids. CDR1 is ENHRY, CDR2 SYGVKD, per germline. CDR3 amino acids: CAIRGTGGPEVRTEAFF. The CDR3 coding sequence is TGTGCCATCAGGGGGACAGGGGGCCCGGAGGTGAGGACTGAAGCTTTCTTT.

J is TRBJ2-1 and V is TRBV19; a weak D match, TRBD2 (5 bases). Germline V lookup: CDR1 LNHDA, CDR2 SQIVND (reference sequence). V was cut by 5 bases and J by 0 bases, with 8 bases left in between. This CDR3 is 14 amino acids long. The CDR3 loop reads CASSSGSSYNEQFF. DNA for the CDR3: TGTGCCAGTAGTTCGGGGAGCTCCTACAATGAGCAGTTCTTC.

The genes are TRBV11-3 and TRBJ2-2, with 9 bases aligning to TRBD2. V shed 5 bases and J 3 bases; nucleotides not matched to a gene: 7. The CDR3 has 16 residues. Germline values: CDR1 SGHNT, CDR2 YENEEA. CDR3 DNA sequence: TGTGCCAGCAGCAAGGTAGCGGGAGTTGACACCGGGGAGCTGTTTTTT. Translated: CASSKVAGVDTGELFF.

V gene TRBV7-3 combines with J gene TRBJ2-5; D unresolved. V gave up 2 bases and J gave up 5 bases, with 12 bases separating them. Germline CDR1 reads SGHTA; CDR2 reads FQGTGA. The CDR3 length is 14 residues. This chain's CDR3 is CASSLGSWSETQYF. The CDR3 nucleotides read TGTGCCAGCAGCTTAGGTAGTTGGTCGGAGACCCAGTACTTC.

The CDR3 region has the DNA TGTGCCAGCAGTGAGAACCTAGCGGGAGATTTTTCCTACGAGCAGTACTTC. Translating it yields CASSENLAGDFSYEQYF. The chain employs TRBV28 and TRBJ2-7, with TRBD2 matching 10 bases. The CDR3 runs to 17 residues. The J segment lost 1 base and the V segment lost 5 bases, leaving 11 bases of the junction unmatched. Per the germline V gene, CDR1 is MDHEN and CDR2 is SYDVKM. The variable domain in full, completed from reference TRBV28 and TRBJ2-7, reads DVKVTQSSRYLVKRTGEKVFLECVQDMDHENMFWYRQDPGLGLRLIYFSYDVKMKEKGDIPEGYSVSREKKERFSLILESASTNQTSMYLCASSENLAGDFSYEQYFGPGTRLTVT.

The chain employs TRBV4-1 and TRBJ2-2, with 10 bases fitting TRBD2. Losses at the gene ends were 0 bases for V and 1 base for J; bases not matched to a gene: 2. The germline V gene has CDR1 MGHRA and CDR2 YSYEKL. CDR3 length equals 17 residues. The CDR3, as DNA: TGCGCCAGCAGCCAAGATAGGACTAGCGGGAACACCGGGGAGCTGTTTTTT. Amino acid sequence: CASSQDRTSGNTGELFF.

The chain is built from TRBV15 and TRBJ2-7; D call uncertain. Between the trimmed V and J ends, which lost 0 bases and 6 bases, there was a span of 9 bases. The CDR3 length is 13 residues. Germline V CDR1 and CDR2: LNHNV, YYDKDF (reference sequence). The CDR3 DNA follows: TGTGCCACCAGCAGAGATAAGTTTAGCGAGCAGTACTTC. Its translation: CATSRDKFSEQYF. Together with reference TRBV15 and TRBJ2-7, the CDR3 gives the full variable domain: DAMVIQNPRYQVTQFGKPVTLSCSQTLNHNVMYWYQQKSSQAPKLLFHYYDKDFNNEADTPDNFQSRRPNTSFCFLDIRSPGLGDTAMYLCATSRDKFSEQYFGPGTRLTVT.

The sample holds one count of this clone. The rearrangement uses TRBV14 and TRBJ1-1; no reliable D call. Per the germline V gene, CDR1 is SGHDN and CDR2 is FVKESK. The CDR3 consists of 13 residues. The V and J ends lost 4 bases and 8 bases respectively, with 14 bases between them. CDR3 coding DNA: TGTGCCAGCAGCCGGGCCCCCGCCTCGGAAGCTTTCTTT. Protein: CASSRAPASEAFF. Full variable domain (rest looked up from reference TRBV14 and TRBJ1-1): EAGVTQFPSHSVIEKGQTVTLRCDPISGHDNLYWYRRVMGKEIKFLLHFVKESKQDESGMPNNRFLAERTGGTYSTLKVQPAELEDSGVYFCASSRAPASEAFFGQGTRLTVV.

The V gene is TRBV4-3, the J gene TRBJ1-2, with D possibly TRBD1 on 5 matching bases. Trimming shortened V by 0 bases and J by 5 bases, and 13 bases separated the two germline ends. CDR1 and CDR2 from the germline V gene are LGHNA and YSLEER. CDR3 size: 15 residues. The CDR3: CASSQEGGKGYGYTF. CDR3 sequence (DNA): TGCGCCAGCAGCCAAGAGGGGGGAAAGGGATATGGCTACACCTTC.

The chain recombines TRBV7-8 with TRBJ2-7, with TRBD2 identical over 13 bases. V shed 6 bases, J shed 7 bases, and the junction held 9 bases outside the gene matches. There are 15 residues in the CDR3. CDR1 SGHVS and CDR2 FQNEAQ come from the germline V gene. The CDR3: CASRIGLAGVYEQYF. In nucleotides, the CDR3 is TGTGCCAGCAGGATTGGACTAGCGGGAGTGTATGAGCAGTACTTC.

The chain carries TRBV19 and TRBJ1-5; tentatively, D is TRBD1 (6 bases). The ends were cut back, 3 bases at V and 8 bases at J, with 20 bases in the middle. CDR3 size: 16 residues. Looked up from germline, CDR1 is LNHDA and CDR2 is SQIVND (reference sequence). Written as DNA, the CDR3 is TGTGCCAGTAGTATTCGTCGGCCGGGACATCTGGAGCCCCAGCATTTT. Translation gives CASSIRRPGHLEPQHF.

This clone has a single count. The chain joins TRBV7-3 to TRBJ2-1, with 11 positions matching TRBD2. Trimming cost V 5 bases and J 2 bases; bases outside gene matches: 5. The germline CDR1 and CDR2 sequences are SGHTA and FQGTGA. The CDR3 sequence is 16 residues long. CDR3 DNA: TGTGCCAGCAGCGCTCCGGGACTAGCGGCCTACAATGAGCAGTTCTTC. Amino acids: CASSAPGLAAYNEQFF.

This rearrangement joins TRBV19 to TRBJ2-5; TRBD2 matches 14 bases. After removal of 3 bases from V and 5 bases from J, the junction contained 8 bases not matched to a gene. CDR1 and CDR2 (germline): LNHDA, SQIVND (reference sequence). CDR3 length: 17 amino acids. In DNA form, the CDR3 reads TGTGCCAGTAGTATGGGGACTAGCGGGAGATTTGGTGAGACCCAGTACTTC. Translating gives CASSMGTSGRFGETQYF.

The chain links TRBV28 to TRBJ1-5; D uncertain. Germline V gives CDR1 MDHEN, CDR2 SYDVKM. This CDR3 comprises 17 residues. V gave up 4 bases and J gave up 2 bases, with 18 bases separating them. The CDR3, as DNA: TGTGCCAGCAGTTCGACTCCTGCCCGGGGAGGCAATCAGCCCCAGCATTTT. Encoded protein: CASSSTPARGGNQPQHF. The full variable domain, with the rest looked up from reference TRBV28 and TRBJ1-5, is DVKVTQSSRYLVKRTGEKVFLECVQDMDHENMFWYRQDPGLGLRLIYFSYDVKMKEKGDIPEGYSVSREKKERFSLILESASTNQTSMYLCASSSTPARGGNQPQHFGDGTRLSIL.

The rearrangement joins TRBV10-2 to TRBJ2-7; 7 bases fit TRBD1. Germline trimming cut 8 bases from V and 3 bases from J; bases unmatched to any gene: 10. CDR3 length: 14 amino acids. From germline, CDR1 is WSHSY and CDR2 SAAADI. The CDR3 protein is CASAHRGTLYEQYF. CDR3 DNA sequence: TGCGCCAGCGCTCACAGGGGTACCCTCTACGAGCAGTACTTC.

In DNA form, the CDR3 reads TGCGCCAGCAGCTGGGCCCCAGGGGGTCAGCCCCAGCATTTT. Amino acid sequence: CASSWAPGGQPQHF. The chain uses TRBV5-1 and TRBJ1-5; the match to TRBD1 covers 7 bases. The germline V gene has CDR1 SGHRS and CDR2 YFSETQ. This CDR3 has 14 residues. J was trimmed by 6 bases and V by 3 bases; bases with no gene match: 6.

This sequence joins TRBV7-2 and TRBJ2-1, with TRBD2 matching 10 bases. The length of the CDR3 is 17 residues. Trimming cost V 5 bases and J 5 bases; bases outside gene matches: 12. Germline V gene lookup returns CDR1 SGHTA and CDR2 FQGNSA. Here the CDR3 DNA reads TGTGCCAGCAGCACTCAGGGACTAGCGAGGGGTAACAATGAGCAGTTCTTC. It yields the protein CASSTQGLARGNNEQFF. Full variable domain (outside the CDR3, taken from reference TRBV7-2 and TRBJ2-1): GAGVSQSPSNKVTEKGKDVELRCDPISGHTALYWYRQSLGQGLEFLIYFQGNSAPDKSGLPSDRFSAERTGGSVSTLTIQRTQQEDSAVYLCASSTQGLARGNNEQFFGPGTRLTVL.

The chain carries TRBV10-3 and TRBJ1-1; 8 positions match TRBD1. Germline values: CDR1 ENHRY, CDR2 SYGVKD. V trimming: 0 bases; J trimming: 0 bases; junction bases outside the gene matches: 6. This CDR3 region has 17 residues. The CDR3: CAISESTGEPMNTEAFF. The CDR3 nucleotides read TGTGCCATCAGTGAGTCGACAGGGGAGCCCATGAACACTGAAGCTTTCTTT.

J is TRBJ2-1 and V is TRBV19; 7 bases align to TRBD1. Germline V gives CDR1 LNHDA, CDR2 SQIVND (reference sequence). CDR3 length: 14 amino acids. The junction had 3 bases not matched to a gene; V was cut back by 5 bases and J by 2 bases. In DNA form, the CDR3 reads TGTGCCAGTAGTTCGCAGGGGGCCTACAATGAGCAGTTCTTC. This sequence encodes CASSSQGAYNEQFF.